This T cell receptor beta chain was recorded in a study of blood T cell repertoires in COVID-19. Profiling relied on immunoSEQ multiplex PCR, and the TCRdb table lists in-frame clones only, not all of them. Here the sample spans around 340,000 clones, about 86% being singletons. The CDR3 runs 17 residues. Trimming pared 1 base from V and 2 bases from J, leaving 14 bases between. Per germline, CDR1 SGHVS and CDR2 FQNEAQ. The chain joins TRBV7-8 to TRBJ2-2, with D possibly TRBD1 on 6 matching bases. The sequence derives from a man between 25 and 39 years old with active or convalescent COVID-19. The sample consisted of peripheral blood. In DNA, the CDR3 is TGTGCCAGCAGCTTAGTTTCGGGGACAACTAACACCGGGGAGCTGTTTTTT. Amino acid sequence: CASSLVSGTTNTGELFF.